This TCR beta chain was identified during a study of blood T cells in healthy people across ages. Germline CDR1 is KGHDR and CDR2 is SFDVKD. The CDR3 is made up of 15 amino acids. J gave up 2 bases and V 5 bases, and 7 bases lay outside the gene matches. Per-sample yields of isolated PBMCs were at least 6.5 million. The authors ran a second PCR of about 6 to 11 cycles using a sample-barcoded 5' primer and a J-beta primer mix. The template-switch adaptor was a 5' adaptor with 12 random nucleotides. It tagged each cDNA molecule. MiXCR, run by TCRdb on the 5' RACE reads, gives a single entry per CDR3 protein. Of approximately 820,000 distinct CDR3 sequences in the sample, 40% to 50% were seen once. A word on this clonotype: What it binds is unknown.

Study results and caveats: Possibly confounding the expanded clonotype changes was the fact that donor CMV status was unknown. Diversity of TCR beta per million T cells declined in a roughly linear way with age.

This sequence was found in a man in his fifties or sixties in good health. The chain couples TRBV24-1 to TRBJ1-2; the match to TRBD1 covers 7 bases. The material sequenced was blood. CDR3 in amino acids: CATSGGDRLNYGYTF. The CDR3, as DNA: TGTGCCACCAGTGGTGGGGACAGACTCAACTATGGCTACACCTTC.